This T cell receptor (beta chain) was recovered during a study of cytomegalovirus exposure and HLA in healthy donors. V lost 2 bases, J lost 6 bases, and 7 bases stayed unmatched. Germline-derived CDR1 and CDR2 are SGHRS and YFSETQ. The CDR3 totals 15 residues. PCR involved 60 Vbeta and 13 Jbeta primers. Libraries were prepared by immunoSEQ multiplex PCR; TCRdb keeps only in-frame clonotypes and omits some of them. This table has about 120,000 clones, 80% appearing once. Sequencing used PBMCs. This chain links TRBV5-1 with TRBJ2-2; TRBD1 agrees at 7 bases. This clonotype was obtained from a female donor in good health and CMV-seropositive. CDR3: CASSFITGAPGELFF. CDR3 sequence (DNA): TGCGCCAGCAGCTTCATCACAGGGGCTCCCGGGGAGCTGTTTTTT.